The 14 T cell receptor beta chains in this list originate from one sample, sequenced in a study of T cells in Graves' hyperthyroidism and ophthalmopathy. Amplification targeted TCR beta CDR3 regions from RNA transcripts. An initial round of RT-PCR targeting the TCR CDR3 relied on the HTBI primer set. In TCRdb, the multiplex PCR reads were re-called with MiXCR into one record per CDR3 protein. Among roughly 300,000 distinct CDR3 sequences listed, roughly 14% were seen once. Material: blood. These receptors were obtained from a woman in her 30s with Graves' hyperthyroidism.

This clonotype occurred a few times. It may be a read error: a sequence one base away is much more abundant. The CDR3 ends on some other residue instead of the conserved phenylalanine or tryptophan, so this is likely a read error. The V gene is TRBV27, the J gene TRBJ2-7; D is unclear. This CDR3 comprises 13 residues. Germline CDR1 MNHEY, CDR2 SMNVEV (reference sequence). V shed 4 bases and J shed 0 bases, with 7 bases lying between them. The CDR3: CASSWSGSYEQYL. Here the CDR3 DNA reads TGTGCCAGCAGTTGGTCCGGCTCCTACGAGCAGTACCTC.

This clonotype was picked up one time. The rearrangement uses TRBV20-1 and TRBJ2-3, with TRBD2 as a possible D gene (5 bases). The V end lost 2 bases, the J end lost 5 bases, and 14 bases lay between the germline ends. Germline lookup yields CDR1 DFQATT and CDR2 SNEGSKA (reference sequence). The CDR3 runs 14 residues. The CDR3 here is CSARMGSWQDTQYF. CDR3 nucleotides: TGCAGTGCTAGAATGGGGAGTTGGCAAGATACGCAGTATTTT.

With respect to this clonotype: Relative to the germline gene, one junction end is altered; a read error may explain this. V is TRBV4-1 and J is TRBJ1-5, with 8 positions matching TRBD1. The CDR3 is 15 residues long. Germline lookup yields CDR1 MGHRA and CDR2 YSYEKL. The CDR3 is CASSQAGGSDQPRHF. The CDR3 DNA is TGCGCCAGCAGCCAAGCAGGGGGCTCAGATCAGCCCCGGCATTTT.

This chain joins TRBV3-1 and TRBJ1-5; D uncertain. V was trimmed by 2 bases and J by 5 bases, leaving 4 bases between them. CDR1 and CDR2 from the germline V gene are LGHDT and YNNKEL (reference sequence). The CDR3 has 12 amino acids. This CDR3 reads CASSQSDQPQHF. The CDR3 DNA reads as TGTGCCAGCAGCCAAAGTGATCAGCCCCAGCATTTT.

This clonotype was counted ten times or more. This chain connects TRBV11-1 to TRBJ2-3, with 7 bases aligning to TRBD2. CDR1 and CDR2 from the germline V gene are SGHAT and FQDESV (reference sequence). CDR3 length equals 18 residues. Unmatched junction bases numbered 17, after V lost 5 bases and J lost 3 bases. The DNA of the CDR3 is TGTGCCAGCAGCCCTAGGGCGGCGGGAGCGGTAGGTACAGATACGCAGTATTTT. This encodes CASSPRAAGAVGTDTQYF.

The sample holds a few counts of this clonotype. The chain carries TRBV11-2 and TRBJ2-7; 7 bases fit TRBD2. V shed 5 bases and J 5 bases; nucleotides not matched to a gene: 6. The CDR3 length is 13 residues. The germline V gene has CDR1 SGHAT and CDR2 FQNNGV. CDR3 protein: CASSPWTSNEQYF. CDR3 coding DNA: TGTGCCAGCAGCCCCTGGACTAGTAACGAGCAGTACTTC.

The CDR3 spells CASSSLEAFF. The CDR3 nucleotides read TGTGCCAGCAGCTCGTTAGAAGCTTTCTTT. The rearrangement uses TRBV28 and TRBJ1-1, with D hard to call. V lost 6 bases to trimming and J lost 8 bases, with 7 bases between them. CDR3 length equals 10 residues. Looked up from germline, CDR1 is MDHEN and CDR2 is SYDVKM.

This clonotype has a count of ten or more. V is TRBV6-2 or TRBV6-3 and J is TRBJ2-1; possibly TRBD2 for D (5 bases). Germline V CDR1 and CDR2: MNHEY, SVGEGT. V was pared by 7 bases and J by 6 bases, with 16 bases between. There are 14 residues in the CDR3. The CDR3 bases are TGTGCCAGCACCCAACTTACTAGACGCAATGAGCAGTTCTTC. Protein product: CASTQLTRRNEQFF.

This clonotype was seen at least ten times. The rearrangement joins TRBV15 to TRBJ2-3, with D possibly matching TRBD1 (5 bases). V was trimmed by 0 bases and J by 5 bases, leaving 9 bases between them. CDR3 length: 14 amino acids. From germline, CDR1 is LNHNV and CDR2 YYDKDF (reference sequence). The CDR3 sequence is CATSRDRAKDTQYF. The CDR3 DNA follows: TGTGCCACCAGCAGAGACAGGGCCAAAGATACGCAGTATTTT.

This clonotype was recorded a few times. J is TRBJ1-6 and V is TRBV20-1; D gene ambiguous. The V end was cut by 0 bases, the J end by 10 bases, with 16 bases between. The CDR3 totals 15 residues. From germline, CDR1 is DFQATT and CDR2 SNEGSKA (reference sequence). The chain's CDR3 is CSARDLRRVESPLHF. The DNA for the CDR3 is TGCAGTGCTAGAGATCTTCGGAGGGTAGAATCACCCCTCCACTTT.

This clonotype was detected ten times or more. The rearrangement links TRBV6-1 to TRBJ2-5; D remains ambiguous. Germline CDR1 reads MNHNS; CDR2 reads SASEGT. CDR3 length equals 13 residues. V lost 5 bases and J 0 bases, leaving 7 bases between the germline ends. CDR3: CASSLSHQETQYF. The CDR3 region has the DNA TGTGCCAGCAGTTTATCCCACCAAGAGACCCAGTACTTC.

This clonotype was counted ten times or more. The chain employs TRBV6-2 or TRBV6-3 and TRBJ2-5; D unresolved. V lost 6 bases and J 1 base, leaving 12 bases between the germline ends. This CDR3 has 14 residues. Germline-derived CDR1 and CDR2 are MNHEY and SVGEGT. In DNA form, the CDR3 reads TGTGCCAGCAGCCCTCGAGATTCCCAAGAGACCCAGTACTTC. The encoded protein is CASSPRDSQETQYF.

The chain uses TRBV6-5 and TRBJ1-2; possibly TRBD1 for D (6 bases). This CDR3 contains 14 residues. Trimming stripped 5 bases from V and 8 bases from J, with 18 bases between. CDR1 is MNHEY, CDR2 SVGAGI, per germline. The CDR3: CASSARGGPRGYTF. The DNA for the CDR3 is TGTGCCAGCAGTGCTCGAGGGGGGCCGAGAGGCTACACCTTC.

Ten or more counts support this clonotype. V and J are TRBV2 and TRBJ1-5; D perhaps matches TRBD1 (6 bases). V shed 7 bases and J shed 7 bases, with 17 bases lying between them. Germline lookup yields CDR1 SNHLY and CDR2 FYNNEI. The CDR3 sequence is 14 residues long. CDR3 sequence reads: CASNIAGEIQPQHF. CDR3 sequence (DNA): TGTGCCAGCAATATAGCAGGGGAAATCCAGCCCCAGCATTTT. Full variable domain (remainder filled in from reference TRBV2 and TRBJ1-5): EPEVTQTPSHQVTQMGQEVILRCVPISNHLYFYWYRQILGQKVEFLVSFYNNEISEKSEIFDDQFSVERPDGSNFTLKIRSTKLEDSAMYFCASNIAGEIQPQHFGDGTRLSIL.